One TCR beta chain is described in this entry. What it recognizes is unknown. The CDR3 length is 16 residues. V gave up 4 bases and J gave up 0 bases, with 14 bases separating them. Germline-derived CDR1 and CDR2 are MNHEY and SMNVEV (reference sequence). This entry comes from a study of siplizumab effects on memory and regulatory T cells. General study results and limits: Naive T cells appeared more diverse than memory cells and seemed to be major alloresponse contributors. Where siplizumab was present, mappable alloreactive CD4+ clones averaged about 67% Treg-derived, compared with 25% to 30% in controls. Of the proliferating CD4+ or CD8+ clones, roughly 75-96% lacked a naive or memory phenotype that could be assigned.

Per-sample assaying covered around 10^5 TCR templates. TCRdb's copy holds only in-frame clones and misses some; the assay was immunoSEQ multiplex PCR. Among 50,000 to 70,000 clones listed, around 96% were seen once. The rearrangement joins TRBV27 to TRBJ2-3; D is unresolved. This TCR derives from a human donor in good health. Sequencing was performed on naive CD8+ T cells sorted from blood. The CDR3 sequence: CASSSIWADSTDTQYF. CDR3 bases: TGTGCCAGCAGTTCAATATGGGCTGATAGCACAGATACGCAGTATTTT.